This T cell receptor beta chain comes out of a study of vaccination effects on CD4 cells after COVID-19. ViraFEST expansion of antigen-specific CD4+ T cells with viral peptide pools preceded sequencing. Once cultured for approximately 10 days, the cells underwent separation to obtain CD4+ T cells. Either the mRNA-1273 or the BNT162b2 vaccine was given to participants as two doses. A density of fewer than 2.5 million PBMC per well was used; these cells were cultured with approximately 9.3 IU/ml IL-2 and around 10 ug/ml peptides. IL-2 medium supplanted half the medium on days 3 and 7. As regards this clone: Its antigen is unidentified.

The table came from immunoSEQ multiplex PCR; TCRdb's copy has only in-frame clones and leaves some out. Counted here are tens of thousands of clones, roughly 73% occurring once; the ten biggest clones make up under 1.2%. The study's findings and limits: Just 1 of 255 vaccine-induced clones in healthy recipients was cross-reactive.

V was trimmed by 9 bases and J by 2 bases, leaving 8 bases between them. The CDR3 is made up of 12 amino acids. The specimen comprised CD4+ T cells from PBMCs cultured with HCoV-OC43 spike peptides, sampled after COVID-19 vaccination. Subset indicated: HCoV-OC43 spike overlapping peptide pool stimulation. This chain links TRBV12-3 or TRBV12-4 with TRBJ2-1, with D hard to call. The clonotype originates from a human donor who received a COVID-19 vaccine. CDR3 region: CASGRTYNEQFF. DNA for the CDR3: TGTGCCAGTGGAAGGACCTACAATGAGCAGTTCTTC.